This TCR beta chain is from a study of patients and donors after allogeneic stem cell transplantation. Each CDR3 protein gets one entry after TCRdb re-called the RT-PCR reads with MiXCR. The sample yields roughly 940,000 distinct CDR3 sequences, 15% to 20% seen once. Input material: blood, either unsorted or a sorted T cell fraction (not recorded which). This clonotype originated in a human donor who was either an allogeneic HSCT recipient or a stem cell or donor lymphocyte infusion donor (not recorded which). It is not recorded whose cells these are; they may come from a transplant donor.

For the CDR3, the DNA is TGTGCCAGCAGCTTAATAGCGTCGAGGACAGATACGCAGTATTTT. This codes for CASSLIASRTDTQYF. The genes are TRBV7-3 and TRBJ2-3, with a tentative D call TRBD2 (5 bases). The germline V gene encodes CDR1 SGHTA and CDR2 FQGTGA. The V end lost 1 base, the J end lost 3 bases, and 11 bases lay between the germline ends. The CDR3 totals 15 residues.